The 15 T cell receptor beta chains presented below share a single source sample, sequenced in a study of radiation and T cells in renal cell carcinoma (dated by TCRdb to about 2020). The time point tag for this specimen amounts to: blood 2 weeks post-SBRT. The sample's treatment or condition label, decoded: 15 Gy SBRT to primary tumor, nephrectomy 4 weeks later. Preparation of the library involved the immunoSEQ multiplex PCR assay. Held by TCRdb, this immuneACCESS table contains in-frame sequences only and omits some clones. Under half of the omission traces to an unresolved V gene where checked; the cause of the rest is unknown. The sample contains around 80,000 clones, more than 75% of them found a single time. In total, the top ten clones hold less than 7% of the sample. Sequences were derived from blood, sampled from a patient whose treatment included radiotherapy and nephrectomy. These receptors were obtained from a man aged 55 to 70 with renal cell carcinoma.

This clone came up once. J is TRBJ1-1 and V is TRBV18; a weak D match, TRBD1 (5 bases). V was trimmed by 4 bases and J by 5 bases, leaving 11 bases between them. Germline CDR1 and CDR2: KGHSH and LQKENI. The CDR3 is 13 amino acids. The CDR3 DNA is TGTGCCAGCTCACAGGGGCTACGAACTGAAGCTTTCTTT. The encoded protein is CASSQGLRTEAFF.

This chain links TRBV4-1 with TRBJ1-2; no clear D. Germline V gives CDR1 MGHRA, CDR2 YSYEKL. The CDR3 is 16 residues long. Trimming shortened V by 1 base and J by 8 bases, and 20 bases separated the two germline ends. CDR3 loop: CASSQGGVEWMGGYTF. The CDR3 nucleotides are TGCGCCAGCAGCCAAGGCGGGGTCGAGTGGATGGGGGGCTACACCTTC.

Written as DNA, the CDR3 is TGCGCCAGCAGTGAGTCTTCAGGGATAGGGTACGAGCAGTACTTC. As protein: CASSESSGIGYEQYF. This rearrangement joins TRBV10-2 to TRBJ2-7; D might be TRBD1 (5 bases). The length of the CDR3 is 15 residues. V lost 0 bases to trimming and J lost 4 bases, with 13 bases between them. Germline lookup yields CDR1 WSHSY and CDR2 SAAADI.

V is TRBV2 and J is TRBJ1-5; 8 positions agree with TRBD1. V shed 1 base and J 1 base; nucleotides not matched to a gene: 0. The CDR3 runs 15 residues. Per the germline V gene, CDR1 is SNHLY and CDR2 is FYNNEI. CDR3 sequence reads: CASSEGTGSNQPQHF. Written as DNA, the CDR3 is TGTGCCAGCAGTGAAGGGACAGGGAGCAATCAGCCCCAGCATTTT.

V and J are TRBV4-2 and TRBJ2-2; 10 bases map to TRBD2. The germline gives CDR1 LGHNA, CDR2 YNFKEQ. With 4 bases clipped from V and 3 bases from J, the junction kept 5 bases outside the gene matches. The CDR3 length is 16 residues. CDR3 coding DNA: TGTGCCAGCAGCCGGACTAGCGGCCGGGACACCGGGGAGCTGTTTTTT. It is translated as CASSRTSGRDTGELFF.

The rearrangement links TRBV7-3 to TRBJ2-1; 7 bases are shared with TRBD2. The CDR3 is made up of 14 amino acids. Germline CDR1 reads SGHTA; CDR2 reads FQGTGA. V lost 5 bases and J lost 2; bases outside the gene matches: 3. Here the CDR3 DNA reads TGTGCCAGCAGCCTGAGCGGGACCTACAATGAGCAGTTCTTC. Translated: CASSLSGTYNEQFF.

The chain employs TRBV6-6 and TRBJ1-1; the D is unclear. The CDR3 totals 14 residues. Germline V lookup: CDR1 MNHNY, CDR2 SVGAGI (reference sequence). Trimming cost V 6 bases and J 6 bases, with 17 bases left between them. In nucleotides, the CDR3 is TGTGCCAGCAGGGATACGGGGAGAGGCGCTGAAGCTTTCTTT. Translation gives CASRDTGRGAEAFF.

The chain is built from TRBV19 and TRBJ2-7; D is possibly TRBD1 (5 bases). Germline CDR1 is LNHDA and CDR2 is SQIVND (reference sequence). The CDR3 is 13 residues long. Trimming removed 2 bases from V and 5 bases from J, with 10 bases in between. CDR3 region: CASSITRVDEQYF. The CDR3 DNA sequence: TGTGCCAGTAGTATAACCAGGGTGGACGAGCAGTACTTC.

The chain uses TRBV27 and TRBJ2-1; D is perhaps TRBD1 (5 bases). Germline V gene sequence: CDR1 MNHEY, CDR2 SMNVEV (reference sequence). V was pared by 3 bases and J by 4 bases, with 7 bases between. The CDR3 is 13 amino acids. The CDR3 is CASSFRTYNEQFF. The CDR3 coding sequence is TGTGCCAGCAGTTTTAGGACATACAATGAGCAGTTCTTC.

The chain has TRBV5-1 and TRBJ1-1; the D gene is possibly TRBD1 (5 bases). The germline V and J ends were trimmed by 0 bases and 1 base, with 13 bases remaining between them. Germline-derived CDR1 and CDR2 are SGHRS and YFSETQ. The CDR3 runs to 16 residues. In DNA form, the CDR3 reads TGCGCCAGCAGCTTGGTCGCAGGGCCGCCGAACACTGAAGCTTTCTTT. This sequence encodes CASSLVAGPPNTEAFF.

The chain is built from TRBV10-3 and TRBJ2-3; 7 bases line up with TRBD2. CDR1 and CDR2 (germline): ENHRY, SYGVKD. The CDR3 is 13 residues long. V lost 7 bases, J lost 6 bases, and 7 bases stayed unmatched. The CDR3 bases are TGTGCCATCACGGCGGGAGCTGGGGATACGCAGTATTTT. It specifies CAITAGAGDTQYF.

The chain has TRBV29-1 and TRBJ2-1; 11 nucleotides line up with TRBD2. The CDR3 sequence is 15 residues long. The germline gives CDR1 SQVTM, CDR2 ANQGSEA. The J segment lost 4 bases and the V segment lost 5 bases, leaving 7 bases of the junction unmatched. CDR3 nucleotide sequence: TGCAGCGTTCCTCATCCTAGCGGGAGGTACAATGAGCAGTTCTTC. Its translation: CSVPHPSGRYNEQFF.

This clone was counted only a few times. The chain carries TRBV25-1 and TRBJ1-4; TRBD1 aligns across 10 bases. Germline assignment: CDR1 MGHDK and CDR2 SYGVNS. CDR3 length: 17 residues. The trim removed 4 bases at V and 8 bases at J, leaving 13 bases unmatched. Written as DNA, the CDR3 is TGTGCCAGCAGTGCACTCGGGACCGGGACAGGGGAAGAAAAACTGTTTTTT. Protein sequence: CASSALGTGTGEEKLFF.

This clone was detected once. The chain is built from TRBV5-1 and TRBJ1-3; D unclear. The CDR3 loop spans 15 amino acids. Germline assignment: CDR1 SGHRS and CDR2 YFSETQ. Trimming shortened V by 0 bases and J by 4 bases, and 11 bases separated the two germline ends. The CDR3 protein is CASSLGAGSGNTIYF. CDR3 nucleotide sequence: TGCGCCAGCAGCTTGGGAGCGGGCAGCGGAAACACCATATATTTT.

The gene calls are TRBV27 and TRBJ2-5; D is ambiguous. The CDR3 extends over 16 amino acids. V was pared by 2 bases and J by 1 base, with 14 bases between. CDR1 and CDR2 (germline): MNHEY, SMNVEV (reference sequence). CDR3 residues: CASSLGMGSLQETQYF. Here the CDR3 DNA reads TGTGCCAGCAGTTTAGGAATGGGGTCCCTCCAAGAGACCCAGTACTTC.